The sample holds many counts of the clone carrying this TCR beta chain. Its specificity is not known. What was amplified from RNA transcripts were TCR beta CDR3 regions. A first-round RT-PCR of the TCR CDR3 used the HTBI primer set. TCRdb independently ran MiXCR on the multiplex PCR reads; one entry per CDR3 protein. The data show around 530,000 distinct CDR3 sequences, about a sixth seen once. The data are from a study of T cells in Graves' hyperthyroidism and ophthalmopathy. About the study: Peripheral blood was collected at initial diagnosis, before any treatment. Study findings and constraints: Within blood appeared most thyroid clonotypes that had expanded above 0.001.

CDR3 length: 14 amino acids. With 2 bases removed from V and 2 bases from J, the gap between germline ends came to 9 bases. Per the germline V gene, CDR1 is SGHAT and CDR2 is FQDESV (reference sequence). The sequenced sample was blood. The rearrangement links TRBV11-1 to TRBJ1-1; tentatively, D is TRBD1 (5 bases). The clonotype comes from a woman between 18 and 29 years old with Graves' ophthalmopathy. The DNA for the CDR3 is TGTGCCAGCAGCTTATGGGACGCTAACACTGAAGCTTTCTTT. It specifies CASSLWDANTEAFF.